This T cell receptor beta chain was identified during a study of type 1 regulatory T cells. Study in general: An in vitro protocol generated T-allo10, a Tr1-enriched, alloantigen-specific CD4 T cell product.

The germline gives CDR1 DFQATT, CDR2 SNEGSKA (reference sequence). The J segment lost 3 bases and the V segment lost 4 bases, leaving 2 bases of the junction unmatched. The CDR3 is made up of 12 amino acids. Turning to this clonotype: What it binds is unknown.

TCRdb analysed the reads with MiXCR anew, one entry per CDR3 protein. This table has about 65,000 distinct CDR3 sequences, more than 45% appearing once. The rearrangement uses TRBV20-1 and TRBJ2-5; 7 nucleotides align to TRBD1. The clonotype originates from a human donor in good health. Sequenced input: cultured non-Tr1 T cells, either the whole culture or a sorted T cell fraction (not recorded which). The CDR3 reads CSAKGAEETQYF. CDR3 nucleotide sequence: TGCAGTGCTAAGGGGGCCGAAGAGACCCAGTACTTC.